The text below deals with one T cell receptor beta chain. An end of the junction differs from the germline gene, which may be a read error. TCRdb recomputed calls from the 5' RACE reads with MiXCR, one row per CDR3 protein. Of approximately 11,000 distinct CDR3 sequences in the sample, around 47% were seen once. Germline assignment: CDR1 SSHAT and CDR2 FNYEAQ (reference sequence). The CDR3 has 13 residues. The clonotype comes from a female donor with breast cancer. The chain uses TRBV7-7 and TRBJ2-3; perhaps D is TRBD1 or TRBD2 (5 bases each). Sequenced input: tumor-infiltrating naive CD4+ T cells sorted from the breast tumor. This sample's subset: naive CD4+ T cells, CD4+CD45RA+CD25-. CDR3 DNA: TGTGCTAGCAGCCCCAGGGACGGGGATACGCAGTATTTT. Translated: CASSPRDGDTQYF.